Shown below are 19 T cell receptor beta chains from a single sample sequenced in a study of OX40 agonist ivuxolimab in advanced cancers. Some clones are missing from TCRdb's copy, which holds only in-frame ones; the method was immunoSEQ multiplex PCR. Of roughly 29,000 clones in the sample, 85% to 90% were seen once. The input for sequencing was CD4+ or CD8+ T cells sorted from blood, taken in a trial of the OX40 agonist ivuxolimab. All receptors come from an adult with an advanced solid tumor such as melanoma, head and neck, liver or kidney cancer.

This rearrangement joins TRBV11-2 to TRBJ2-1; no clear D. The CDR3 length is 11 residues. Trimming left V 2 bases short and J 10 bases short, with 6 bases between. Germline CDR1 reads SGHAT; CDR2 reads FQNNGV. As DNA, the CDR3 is TGTGCCAGCAGCTTACTGGCCGAGCAGTTCTTC. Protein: CASSLLAEQFF.

DNA for the CDR3: TGCAGCGTTGAAACTCCCGCGTATGGCTACACCTTC. It encodes CSVETPAYGYTF. The rearrangement links TRBV29-1 to TRBJ1-2; D unresolved. Between the trimmed V and J ends, which lost 2 bases and 5 bases, there was a span of 9 bases. Germline loops: CDR1 SQVTM, CDR2 ANQGSEA. This CDR3 spans 12 amino acids.

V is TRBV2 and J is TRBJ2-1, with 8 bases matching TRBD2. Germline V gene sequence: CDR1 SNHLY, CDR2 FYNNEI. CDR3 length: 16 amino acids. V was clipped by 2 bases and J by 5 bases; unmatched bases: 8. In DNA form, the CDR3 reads TGTGCCAGCAGTGAATTTGGTAGCGGGACCGACAATGAGCAGTTCTTC. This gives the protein CASSEFGSGTDNEQFF.

The CDR3 DNA follows: TGTGCCAGCAGCCTCGGACAGCTACAAGAGACCCAGTACTTC. It specifies CASSLGQLQETQYF. The rearrangement uses TRBV11-2 and TRBJ2-5; D may be TRBD1 (6 bases). V lost 5 bases to trimming and J lost 2 bases, with 12 bases between them. CDR1 is SGHAT and CDR2 is FQNNGV in the germline V gene. This CDR3 comprises 14 residues.

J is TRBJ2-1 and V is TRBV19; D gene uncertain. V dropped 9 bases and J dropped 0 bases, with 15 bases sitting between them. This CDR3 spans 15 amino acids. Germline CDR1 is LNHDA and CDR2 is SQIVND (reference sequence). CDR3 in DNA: TGTGCCAGCACAATAGGAAGTGACTCCTACAATGAGCAGTTCTTC. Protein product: CASTIGSDSYNEQFF.

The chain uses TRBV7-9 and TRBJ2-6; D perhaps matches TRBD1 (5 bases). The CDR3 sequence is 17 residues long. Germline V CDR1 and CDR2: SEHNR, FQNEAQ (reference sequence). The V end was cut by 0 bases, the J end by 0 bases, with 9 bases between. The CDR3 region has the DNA TGTGCCAGCAGCTTAGCAGGGGCAGGCTCTGGGGCCAACGTCCTGACTTTC. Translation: CASSLAGAGSGANVLTF.

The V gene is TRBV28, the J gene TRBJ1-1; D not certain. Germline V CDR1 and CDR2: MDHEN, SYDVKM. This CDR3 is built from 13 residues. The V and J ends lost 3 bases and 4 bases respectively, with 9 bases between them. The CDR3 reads CASSFLVGTEAFF. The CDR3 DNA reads TGTGCCAGCAGTTTTTTGGTAGGCACTGAAGCTTTCTTT.

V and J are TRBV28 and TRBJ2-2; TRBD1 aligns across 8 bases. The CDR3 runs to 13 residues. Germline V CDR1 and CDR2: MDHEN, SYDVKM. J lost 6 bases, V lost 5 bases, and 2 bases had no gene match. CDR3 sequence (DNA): TGTGCCAGCAGTCACAGGGGGGCCGGGGAGCTGTTTTTT. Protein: CASSHRGAGELFF.

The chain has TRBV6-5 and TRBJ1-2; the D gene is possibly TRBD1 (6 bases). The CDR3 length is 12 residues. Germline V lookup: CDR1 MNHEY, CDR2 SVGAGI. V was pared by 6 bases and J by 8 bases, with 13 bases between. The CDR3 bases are TGTGCCAGCAGGGGGGCCGCCGGCGGCTACACCTTC. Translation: CASRGAAGGYTF.

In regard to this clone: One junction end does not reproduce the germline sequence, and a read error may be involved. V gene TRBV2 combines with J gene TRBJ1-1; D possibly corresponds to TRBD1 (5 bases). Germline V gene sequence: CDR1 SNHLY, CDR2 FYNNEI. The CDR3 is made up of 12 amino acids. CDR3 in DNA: TGTGCGAGCAGGGTCGGGGGCACTGAAGCTTTCTTT. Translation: CASRVGGTEAFF. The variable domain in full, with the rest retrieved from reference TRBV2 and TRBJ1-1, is EPEVTQTPSHQVTQMGQEVILRCVPISNHLYFYWYRQILGQKVEFLVSFYNNEISEKSEIFDDQFSVERPDGSNFTLKIRSTKLEDSAMYFCASRVGGTEAFFGQGTRLTVV.

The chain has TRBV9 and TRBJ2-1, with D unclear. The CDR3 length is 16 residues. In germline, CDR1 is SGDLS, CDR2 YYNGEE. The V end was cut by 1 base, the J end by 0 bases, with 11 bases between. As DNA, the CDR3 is TGTGCCAGCAGCGTAAGCAGCCTAAGCTCCTACAATGAGCAGTTCTTC. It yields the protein CASSVSSLSSYNEQFF.

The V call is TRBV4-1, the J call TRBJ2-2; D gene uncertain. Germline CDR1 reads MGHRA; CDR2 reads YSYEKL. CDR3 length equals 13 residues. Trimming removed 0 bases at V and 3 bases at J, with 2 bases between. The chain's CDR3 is CASSQEDTGELFF. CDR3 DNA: TGCGCCAGCAGCCAAGAAGACACCGGGGAGCTGTTTTTT.

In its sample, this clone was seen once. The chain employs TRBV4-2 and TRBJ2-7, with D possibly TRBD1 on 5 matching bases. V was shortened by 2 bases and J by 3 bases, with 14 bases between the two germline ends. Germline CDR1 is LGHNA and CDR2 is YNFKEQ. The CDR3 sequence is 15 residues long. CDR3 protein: CASSQYGVGHYEQYF. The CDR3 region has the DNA TGTGCCAGCAGCCAATACGGAGTGGGGCACTACGAGCAGTACTTC.

This chain's CDR3 is CASSMDTDTQYF. DNA for the CDR3: TGTGCCAGCAGCATGGACACAGATACGCAGTATTTT. The chain employs TRBV9 and TRBJ2-3; D gene unclear. Germline V gene sequence: CDR1 SGDLS, CDR2 YYNGEE. The germline V and J ends were trimmed by 4 bases and 2 bases, with 5 bases remaining between them. The CDR3 extends over 12 amino acids.

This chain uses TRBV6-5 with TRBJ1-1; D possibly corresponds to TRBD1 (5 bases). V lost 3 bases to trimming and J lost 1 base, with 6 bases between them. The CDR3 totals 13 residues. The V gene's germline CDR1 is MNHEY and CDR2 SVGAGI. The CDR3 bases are TGTGCCAGCAGTTATGGGACGAACACTGAAGCTTTCTTT. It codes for CASSYGTNTEAFF.

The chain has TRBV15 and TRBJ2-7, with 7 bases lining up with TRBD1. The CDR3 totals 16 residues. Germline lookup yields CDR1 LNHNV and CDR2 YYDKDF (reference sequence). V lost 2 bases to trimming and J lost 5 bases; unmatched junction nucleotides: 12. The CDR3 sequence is CATSRFEGAIMDEQYF. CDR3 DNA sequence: TGTGCCACCAGCAGATTCGAGGGGGCGATTATGGACGAGCAGTACTTC.

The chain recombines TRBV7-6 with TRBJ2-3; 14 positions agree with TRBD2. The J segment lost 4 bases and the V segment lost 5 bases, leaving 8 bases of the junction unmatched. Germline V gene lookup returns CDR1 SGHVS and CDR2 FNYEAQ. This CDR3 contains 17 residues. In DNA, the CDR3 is TGTGCCAGCAGCCCAATGACTAGCGGGAGGGCCCCAGATACGCAGTATTTT. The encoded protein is CASSPMTSGRAPDTQYF.

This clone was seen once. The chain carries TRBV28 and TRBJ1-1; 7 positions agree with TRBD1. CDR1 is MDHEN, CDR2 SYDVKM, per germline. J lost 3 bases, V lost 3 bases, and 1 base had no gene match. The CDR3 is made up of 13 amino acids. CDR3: CASSLGQYTEAFF. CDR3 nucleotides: TGTGCCAGCAGTTTGGGACAGTACACTGAAGCTTTCTTT.

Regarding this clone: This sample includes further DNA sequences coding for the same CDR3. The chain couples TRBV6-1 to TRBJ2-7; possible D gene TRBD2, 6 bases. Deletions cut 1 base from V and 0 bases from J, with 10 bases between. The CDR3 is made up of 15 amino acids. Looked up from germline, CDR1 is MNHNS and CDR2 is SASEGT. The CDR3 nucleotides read TGTGCCAGCAGTGAAGGGAGGGGCCCCTCCTACGAGCAGTACTTC. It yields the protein CASSEGRGPSYEQYF.